The 16 T cell receptor beta chains in this list originate from one sample, sequenced in a study of T cells expressing NK-cell markers. TCRdb re-called the 5' RACE reads and catalogs CDR3 proteins one per entry, DNA excluded. The sample yields 140,000 or so distinct CDR3 sequences, of which the top ten take up 10% to 15%. The specimen sequenced was blood T cells: a sorted CD56 or NKG2C T cell subset, CD4+ or CD8+ T cells, or bulk PBMC T cells (not recorded which). The receptors stem from a man between 18 and 29 years old in good health.

The chain couples TRBV2 to TRBJ1-5; TCRdb selects TRBD1, and the lack of DNA leaves this call unchecked. Germline CDR1 is SNHLY and CDR2 is FYNNEI. This CDR3 comprises 17 residues. CDR3 amino acids: CASTRTPGGESNQPQHF.

The chain recombines TRBV5-4 with TRBJ2-3. The CDR3 has 12 residues. CDR1 and CDR2 (germline): SGHNT, YYREEE (reference sequence). CDR3 in amino acids: CASSEPTDTQYF.

J is TRBJ2-1 and V is TRBV30; TCRdb's D call, TRBD1, is unchecked because there is no DNA. The CDR3 runs 15 residues. Germline V gene sequence: CDR1 GTSNPN, CDR2 SVGIG (reference sequence). The CDR3: CAWSVLGTGGNEQFF.

The chain has TRBV20-1 and TRBJ1-4. This CDR3 contains 16 residues. Germline values: CDR1 DFQATT, CDR2 SNEGSKA (reference sequence). Here the CDR3 reads CSARSPRTLDNEKLFF.

The chain uses TRBV7-9 and TRBJ2-1; no DNA is available, so the TRBD1 call from TCRdb remains unchecked. The germline V gene has CDR1 SEHNR and CDR2 FQNEAQ (reference sequence). The CDR3 spans 13 residues. Here the CDR3 reads CASSLSGQSEQFF.

The CDR3 loop reads CASSAYSTDTQYF. The chain combines TRBV25-1 with TRBJ2-3. The CDR3 runs 13 residues. Germline CDR1 MGHDK, CDR2 SYGVNS.

V usage is TRBV4-3 and J usage is TRBJ1-4; TCRdb indicates TRBD1, and absent DNA this call remains unverified. CDR3 length: 14 amino acids. Germline V CDR1 and CDR2: LGHNA, YSLEER. The CDR3 protein is CASSQETGSGRLFF.

This chain links TRBV6-1 with TRBJ2-7; the D call from TCRdb, TRBD1, cannot be confirmed without DNA. Germline V gene data show CDR1 as MNHNS and CDR2 as SASEGT. This CDR3 spans 15 amino acids. This CDR3 is CASSSQGQSSYEQYF.

Here the CDR3 reads CASSPVRARDYEQYF. The chain is built from TRBV5-1 and TRBJ2-7; TCRdb outputs TRBD2, but without DNA this stays unchecked. Germline CDR1 is SGHRS and CDR2 is YFSETQ. The CDR3 totals 15 residues.

The chain carries TRBV20-1 and TRBJ2-5; the D call from TCRdb, TRBD1, cannot be confirmed without DNA. This CDR3 is 17 amino acids long. The germline gives CDR1 DFQATT, CDR2 SNEGSKA (reference sequence). CDR3: CSARDIPPRMLAETQYF.

This chain connects TRBV20-1 to TRBJ2-5; TCRdb reports TRBD2, a call that lacks DNA to check it against. The CDR3 sequence is 16 residues long. CDR1 is DFQATT and CDR2 is SNEGSKA in the germline V gene (reference sequence). The CDR3 reads CSARDLGGPYQETQYF.

The chain carries TRBV4-3 and TRBJ2-1; checking the TCRdb D call of TRBD1 is not possible without DNA. This CDR3 comprises 16 residues. The germline V gene encodes CDR1 LGHNA and CDR2 YSLEER. The chain's CDR3 is CASSQTGPSSYNEQFF.

CDR3 protein: CASLNADTQYF. The chain combines TRBV6-5 with TRBJ2-3. CDR1 and CDR2 from the germline V gene are MNHEY and SVGAGI. CDR3 length: 11 residues.

The rearrangement joins TRBV20-1 to TRBJ2-1; TCRdb lists TRBD2, though no DNA is available to test this call. The CDR3 sequence is 17 residues long. Germline lookup yields CDR1 DFQATT and CDR2 SNEGSKA (reference sequence). CDR3 region: CSARDGSGRDSYNEQFF.

The chain carries TRBV12-3 or TRBV12-4 and TRBJ1-1; absent DNA, TCRdb's TRBD1 call cannot be checked. CDR3 length: 13 amino acids. CDR3: CASGGGGGTEAFF.

The genes are TRBV12-3 or TRBV12-4 and TRBJ2-5; TCRdb gives TRBD1 as the D gene, but with no DNA this cannot be confirmed. The CDR3 is 15 amino acids. The CDR3 here is CASGAPRGGQETQYF.